Below, one T cell receptor (beta chain) is given with its context. The antigen remains unidentified. One end of the junction is discordant with germline, which a read error may explain. RNA transcripts gave rise to amplified TCR beta CDR3 regions. RT-PCR in the first round (using the HTBI primer set) targeted the TCR CDR3. TCRdb re-analysed the multiplex PCR reads in MiXCR, keeping a single row per CDR3 protein. This table has approximately 100,000 distinct CDR3 sequences, less than 55% appearing once. This entry is derived from a study of T cells in Graves' hyperthyroidism and ophthalmopathy. Looking at the study overall: Blood was drawn when the patient was first diagnosed and still untreated. The study, taken as a whole, reports: Patients with ophthalmopathy were separated from those with stable hyperthyroidism by a 13 V-J model.

CDR3 length equals 16 residues. Germline lookup yields CDR1 SGHTA and CDR2 FQGTGA. The receptor's source is a man between 35 and 55 years old with Graves' hyperthyroidism. This chain links TRBV7-3 with TRBJ2-1; 10 bases align to TRBD2. The sample consisted of blood. CDR3 residues: CASSLNPSGGINEQLF. In nucleotides, the CDR3 is TGTGCCAGCAGCTTAAATCCTAGCGGGGGTATAAATGAGCAGCTCTTC.